A single sample gave rise to the 2 T cell receptor beta chains below, sequenced in a study of blood T cells in healthy people across ages. For the second PCR, which ran for roughly 7 to 11 cycles, a sample-barcoded 5' primer and a J-beta primer mix were used. TCRdb reprocessed the 5' RACE reads via MiXCR and lists one record per CDR3 protein. This sample carries 1.5 million to 2 million distinct CDR3 sequences, about 39% of them seen once, and the ten largest clones take more than 20%. Sequenced sample: blood. The receptors come from a human donor in good health.

This clonotype has more than one count but fewer than ten. This chain connects TRBV7-2 to TRBJ1-2; D unresolved. The CDR3 is 15 amino acids. From germline, CDR1 is SGHTA and CDR2 FQGNSA. V was trimmed by 2 bases and J by 6 bases, leaving 16 bases between them. The CDR3: CASSLSQTLLDGYTF. The CDR3 coding sequence is TGTGCCAGCAGCTTATCCCAGACCTTATTGGATGGCTACACCTTC.

The V gene is TRBV7-2, the J gene TRBJ2-1; TRBD2 matches 11 bases. With V trimmed by 5 bases and J by 4 bases, 7 bases remained unmatched. From germline, CDR1 is SGHTA and CDR2 FQGNSA. This CDR3 comprises 16 residues. DNA for the CDR3: TGTGCCAGCAGCCTAACCCGACTAGCGGGGTACAATGAGCAGTTCTTC. Translation gives CASSLTRLAGYNEQFF.